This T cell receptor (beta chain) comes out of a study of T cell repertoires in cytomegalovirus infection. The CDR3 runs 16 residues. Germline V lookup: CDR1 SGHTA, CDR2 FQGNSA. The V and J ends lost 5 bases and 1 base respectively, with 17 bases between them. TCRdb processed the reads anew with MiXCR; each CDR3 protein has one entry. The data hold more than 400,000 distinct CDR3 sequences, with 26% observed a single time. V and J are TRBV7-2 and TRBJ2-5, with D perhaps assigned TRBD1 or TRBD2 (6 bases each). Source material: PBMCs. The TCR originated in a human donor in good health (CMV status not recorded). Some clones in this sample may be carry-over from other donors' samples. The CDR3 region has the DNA TGTGCCAGCAGCCCTGGGACACGGGAGTCCCAAGAGACCCAGTACTTC. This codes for CASSPGTRESQETQYF.